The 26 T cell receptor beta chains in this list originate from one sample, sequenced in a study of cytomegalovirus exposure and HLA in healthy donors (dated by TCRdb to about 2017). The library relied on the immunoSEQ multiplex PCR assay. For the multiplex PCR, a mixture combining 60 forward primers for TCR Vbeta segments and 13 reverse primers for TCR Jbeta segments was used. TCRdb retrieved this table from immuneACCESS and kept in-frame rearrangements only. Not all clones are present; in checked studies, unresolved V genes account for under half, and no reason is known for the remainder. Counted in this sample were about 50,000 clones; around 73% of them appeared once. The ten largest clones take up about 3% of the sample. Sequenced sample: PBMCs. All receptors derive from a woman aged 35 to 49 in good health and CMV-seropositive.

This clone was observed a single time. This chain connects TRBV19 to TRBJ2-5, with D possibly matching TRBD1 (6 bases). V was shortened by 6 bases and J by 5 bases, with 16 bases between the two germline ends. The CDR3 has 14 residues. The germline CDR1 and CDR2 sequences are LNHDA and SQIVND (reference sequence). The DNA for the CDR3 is TGTGCCAGTAGGCAAACAGGGTTATCGGAGACCCAGTACTTC. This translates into CASRQTGLSETQYF.

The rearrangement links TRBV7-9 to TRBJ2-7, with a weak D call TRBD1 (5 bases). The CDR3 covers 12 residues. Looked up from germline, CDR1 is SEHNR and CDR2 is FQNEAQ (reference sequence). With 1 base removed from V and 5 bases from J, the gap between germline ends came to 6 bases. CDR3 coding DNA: TGTGCCAGCAGCTTAGACAGGAACGAGCAGTACTTC. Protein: CASSLDRNEQYF. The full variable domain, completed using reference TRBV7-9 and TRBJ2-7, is DTGVSQNPRHKITKRGQNVTFRCDPISEHNRLYWYRQTLGQGPEFLTYFQNEAQLEKSRLLSDRFSAERPKGSFSTLEIQRTEQGDSAMYLCASSLDRNEQYFGPGTRLTVT.

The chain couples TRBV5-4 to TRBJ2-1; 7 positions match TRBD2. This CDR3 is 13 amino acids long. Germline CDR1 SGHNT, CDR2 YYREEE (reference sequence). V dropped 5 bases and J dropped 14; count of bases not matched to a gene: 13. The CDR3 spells CASRQYGGRREFF. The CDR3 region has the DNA TGTGCCAGCAGACAGTACGGGGGGAGGAGGGAGTTCTTC. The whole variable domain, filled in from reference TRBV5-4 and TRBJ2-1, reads ETGVTQSPTHLIKTRGQQVTLRCSSQSGHNTVSWYQQALGQGPQFIFQYYREEENGRGNFPPRFSGLQFPNYSSELNVNALELDDSALYLCASRQYGGRREFFGPGTRLTVL.

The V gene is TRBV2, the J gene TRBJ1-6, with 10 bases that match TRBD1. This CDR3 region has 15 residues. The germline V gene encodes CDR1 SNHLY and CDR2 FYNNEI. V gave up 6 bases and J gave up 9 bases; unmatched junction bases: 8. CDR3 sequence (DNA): TGTGCCAGCAGCGGCCGACAGGGGGCTGCTTCACCCCTCCACTTT. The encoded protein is CASSGRQGAASPLHF. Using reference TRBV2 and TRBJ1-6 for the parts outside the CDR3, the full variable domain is EPEVTQTPSHQVTQMGQEVILRCVPISNHLYFYWYRQILGQKVEFLVSFYNNEISEKSEIFDDQFSVERPDGSNFTLKIRSTKLEDSAMYFCASSGRQGAASPLHFGNGTRLTVT.

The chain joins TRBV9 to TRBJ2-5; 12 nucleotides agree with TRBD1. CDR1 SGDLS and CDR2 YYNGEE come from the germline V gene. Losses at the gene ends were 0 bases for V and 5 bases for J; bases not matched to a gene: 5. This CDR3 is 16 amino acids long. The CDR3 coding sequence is TGTGCCAGCAGCGTAGCGGGACAGGGGGCCCGGGAGACCCAGTACTTC. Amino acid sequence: CASSVAGQGARETQYF.

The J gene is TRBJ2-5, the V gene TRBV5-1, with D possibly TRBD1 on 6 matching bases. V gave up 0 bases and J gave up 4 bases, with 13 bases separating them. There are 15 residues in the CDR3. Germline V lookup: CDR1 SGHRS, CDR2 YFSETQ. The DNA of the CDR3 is TGCGCCAGCAGCTTGGAAGACAGGACGCGAGAGACCCAGTACTTC. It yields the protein CASSLEDRTRETQYF. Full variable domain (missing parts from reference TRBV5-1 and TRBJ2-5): KAGVTQTPRYLIKTRGQQVTLSCSPISGHRSVSWYQQTPGQGLQFLFEYFSETQRNKGNFPGRFSGRQFSNSRSEMNVSTLELGDSALYLCASSLEDRTRETQYFGPGTRLLVL.

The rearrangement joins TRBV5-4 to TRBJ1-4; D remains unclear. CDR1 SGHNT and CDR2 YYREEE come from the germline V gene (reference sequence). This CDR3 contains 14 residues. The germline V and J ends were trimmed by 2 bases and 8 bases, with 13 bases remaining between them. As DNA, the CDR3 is TGTGCCAGCAGCTTAACCGAAAGGAGCGAAAAACTGTTTTTT. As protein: CASSLTERSEKLFF.

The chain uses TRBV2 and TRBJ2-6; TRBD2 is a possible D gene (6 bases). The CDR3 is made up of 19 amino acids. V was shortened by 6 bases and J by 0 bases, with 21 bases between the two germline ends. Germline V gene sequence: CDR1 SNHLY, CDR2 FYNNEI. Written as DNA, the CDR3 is TGTGCCAGCAGACGCACGGCCGGGAGAGGAGGCTCTGGGGCCAACGTCCTGACTTTC. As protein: CASRRTAGRGGSGANVLTF.

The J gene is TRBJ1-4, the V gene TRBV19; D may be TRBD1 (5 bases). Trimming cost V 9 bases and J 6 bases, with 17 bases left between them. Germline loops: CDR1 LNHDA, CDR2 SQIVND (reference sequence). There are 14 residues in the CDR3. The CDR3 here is CASGGTPRYEKLFF. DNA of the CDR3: TGTGCCAGCGGGGGTACGCCGCGGTATGAAAAACTGTTTTTT.

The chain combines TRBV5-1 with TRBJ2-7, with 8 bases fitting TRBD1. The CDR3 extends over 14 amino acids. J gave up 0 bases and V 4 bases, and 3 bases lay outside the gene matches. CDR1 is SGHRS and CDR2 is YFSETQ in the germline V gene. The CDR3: CASSGQGASYEQYF. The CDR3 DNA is TGCGCCAGCAGCGGGCAGGGGGCCTCCTACGAGCAGTACTTC.

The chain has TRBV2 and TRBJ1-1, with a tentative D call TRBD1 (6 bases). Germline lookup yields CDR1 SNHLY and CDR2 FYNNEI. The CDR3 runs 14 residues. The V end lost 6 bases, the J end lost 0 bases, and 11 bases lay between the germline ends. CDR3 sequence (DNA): TGTGCCAGCAGGGCGGACAGCCTGAACACTGAAGCTTTCTTT. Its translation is CASRADSLNTEAFF.

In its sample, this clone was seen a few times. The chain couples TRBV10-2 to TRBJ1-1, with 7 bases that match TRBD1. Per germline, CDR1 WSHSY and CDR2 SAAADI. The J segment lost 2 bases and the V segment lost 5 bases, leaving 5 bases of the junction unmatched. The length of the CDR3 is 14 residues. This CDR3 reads CASSKSGGNTEAFF. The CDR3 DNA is TGCGCCAGCAGTAAATCAGGGGGTAACACTGAAGCTTTCTTT.

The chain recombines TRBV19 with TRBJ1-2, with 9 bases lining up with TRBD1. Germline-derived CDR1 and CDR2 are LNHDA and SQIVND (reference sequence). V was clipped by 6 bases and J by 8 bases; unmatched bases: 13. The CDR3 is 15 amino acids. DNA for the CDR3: TGTGCCAGTAGGGAACAGGGGGCGGGAAGTATCGGCTACACCTTC. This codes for CASREQGAGSIGYTF. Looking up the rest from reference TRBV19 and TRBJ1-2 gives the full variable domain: DGGITQSPKYLFRKEGQNVTLSCEQNLNHDAMYWYRQDPGQGLRLIYYSQIVNDFQKGDIAEGYSVSREKKESFPLTVTSAQKNPTAFYLCASREQGAGSIGYTFGSGTRLTVV.

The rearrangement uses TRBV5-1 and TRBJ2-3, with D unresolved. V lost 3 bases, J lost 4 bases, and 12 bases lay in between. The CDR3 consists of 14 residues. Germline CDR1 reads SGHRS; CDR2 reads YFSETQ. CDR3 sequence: CASSSFAVADTQYF. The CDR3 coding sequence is TGCGCCAGCAGCTCTTTTGCGGTTGCAGATACGCAGTATTTT.

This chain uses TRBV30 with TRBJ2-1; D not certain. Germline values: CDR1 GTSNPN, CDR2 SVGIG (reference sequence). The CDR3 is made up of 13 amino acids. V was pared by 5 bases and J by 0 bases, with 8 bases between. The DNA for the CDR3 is TGTGCCTGGTCGCACACCTCCTACAATGAGCAGTTCTTC. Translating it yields CAWSHTSYNEQFF.

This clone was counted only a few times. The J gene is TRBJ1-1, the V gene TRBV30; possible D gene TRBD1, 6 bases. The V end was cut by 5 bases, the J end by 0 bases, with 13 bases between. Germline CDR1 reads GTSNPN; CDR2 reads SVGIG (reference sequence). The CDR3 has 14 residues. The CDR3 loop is CAWSKGGVNTEAFF. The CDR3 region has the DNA TGTGCCTGGTCCAAAGGGGGGGTGAACACTGAAGCTTTCTTT.

The DNA for the CDR3 is TGTGCCAGCACGCCACAAATATCTGGAAACACCATATATTTT. Encoded protein: CASTPQISGNTIYF. This chain connects TRBV7-9 to TRBJ1-3; D is undetermined. V was trimmed by 7 bases and J by 1 base, leaving 11 bases between them. Per the germline V gene, CDR1 is SEHNR and CDR2 is FQNEAQ (reference sequence). This CDR3 region has 14 residues.

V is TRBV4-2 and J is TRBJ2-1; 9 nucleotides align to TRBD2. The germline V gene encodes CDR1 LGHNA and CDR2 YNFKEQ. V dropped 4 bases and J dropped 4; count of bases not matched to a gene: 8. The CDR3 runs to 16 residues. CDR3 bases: TGTGCCAGCAGCCCCTACCGGGCGGGGGGGTACAATGAGCAGTTCTTC. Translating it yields CASSPYRAGGYNEQFF.

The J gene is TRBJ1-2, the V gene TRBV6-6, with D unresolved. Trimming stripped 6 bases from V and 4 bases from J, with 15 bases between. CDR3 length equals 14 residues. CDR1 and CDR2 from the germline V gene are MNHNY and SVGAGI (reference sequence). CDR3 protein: CASRAPEMIYGYTF. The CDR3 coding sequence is TGTGCCAGCAGAGCGCCAGAGATGATCTATGGCTACACCTTC.

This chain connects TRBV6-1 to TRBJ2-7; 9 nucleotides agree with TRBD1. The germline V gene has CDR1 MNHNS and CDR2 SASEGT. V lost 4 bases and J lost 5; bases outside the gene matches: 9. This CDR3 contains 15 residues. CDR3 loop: CASSAGRTGVNEQYF. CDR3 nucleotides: TGTGCCAGCAGTGCGGGTAGGACAGGGGTCAACGAGCAGTACTTC.

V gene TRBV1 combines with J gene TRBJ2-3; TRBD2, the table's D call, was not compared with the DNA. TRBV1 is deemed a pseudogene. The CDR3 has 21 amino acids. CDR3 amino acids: CTSSQAGLAGGPPWSTDTQYF. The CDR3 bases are TGCACCAGCAGCCAAGCCGGTCTAGCGGGGGGGCCCCCTTGGTCCACAGATACGCAGTATTTT.

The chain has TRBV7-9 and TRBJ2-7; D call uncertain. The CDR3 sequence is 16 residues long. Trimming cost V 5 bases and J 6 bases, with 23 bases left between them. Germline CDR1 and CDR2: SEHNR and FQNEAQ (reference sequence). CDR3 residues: CASSQLTRPLSGEQYF. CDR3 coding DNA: TGTGCCAGCAGCCAGCTCACCCGCCCCCTCTCGGGCGAGCAGTACTTC.

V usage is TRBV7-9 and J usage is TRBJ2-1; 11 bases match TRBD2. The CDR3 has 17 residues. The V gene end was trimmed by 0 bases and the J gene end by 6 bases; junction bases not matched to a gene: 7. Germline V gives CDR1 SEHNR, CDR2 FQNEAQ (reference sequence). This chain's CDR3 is CASSLASSGRLGNEQFF. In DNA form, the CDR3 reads TGTGCCAGCAGCTTAGCGTCTAGCGGGAGGCTTGGCAATGAGCAGTTCTTC.

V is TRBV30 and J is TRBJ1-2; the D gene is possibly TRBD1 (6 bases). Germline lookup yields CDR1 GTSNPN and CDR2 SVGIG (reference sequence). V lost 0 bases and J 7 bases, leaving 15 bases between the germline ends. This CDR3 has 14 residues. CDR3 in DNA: TGTGCCTGGAGTGTACGGGCAGGGGCGGTTGGCTACACCTTC. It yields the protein CAWSVRAGAVGYTF.

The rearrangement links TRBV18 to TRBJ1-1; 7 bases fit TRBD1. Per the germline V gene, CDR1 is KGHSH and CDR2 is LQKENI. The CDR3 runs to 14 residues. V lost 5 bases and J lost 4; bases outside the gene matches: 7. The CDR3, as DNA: TGTGCCAGCTCATCTGCAGGGGGTACCACTGAAGCTTTCTTT. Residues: CASSSAGGTTEAFF.

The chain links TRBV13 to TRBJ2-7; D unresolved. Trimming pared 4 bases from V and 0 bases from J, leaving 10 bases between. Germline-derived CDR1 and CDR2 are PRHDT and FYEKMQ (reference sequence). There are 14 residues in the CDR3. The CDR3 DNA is TGTGCCAGCAGCTCTACCCCGAGCTCCTACGAGCAGTACTTC. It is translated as CASSSTPSSYEQYF.